What follows is one TCR beta chain and its context. Its target is not known. These data originate in a study of T cells expressing NK-cell markers. As for the study in general: Investigators obtained TCR beta repertoires from sorted CD3+CD56+NKG2C+, CD3+CD56+NKG2C- and CD3+CD56-NKG2C+ T cells. Among the eight sequenced donors, seven tested HCMV-seropositive and one tested seronegative. Broader study findings: The share of CD8+ T cells held by dominant NKG2C+ clonotypes was 1.0-7.0% in 5 or 6 donors. A handful of donors showed these clonotypes also leading the CD3+CD56-NKG2C+ fraction.

TCRdb reanalyzed the 5' RACE reads, giving one entry per CDR3 protein sequence and no DNA. The sample totals roughly 390,000 distinct CDR3 sequences. This CDR3 has 14 residues. Germline values: CDR1 SGHKS, CDR2 YYEKEE (reference sequence). The sequenced material came from blood T cells: a sorted CD56 or NKG2C T cell subset, CD4+ or CD8+ T cells, or bulk PBMC T cells (not recorded which). The source is a woman aged 45-60 years in good health. This sequence joins TRBV5-5 and TRBJ2-7; the TCRdb call, TRBD2, lacks DNA for checking. CDR3 amino acids: CASSFWEGLNEQYF.